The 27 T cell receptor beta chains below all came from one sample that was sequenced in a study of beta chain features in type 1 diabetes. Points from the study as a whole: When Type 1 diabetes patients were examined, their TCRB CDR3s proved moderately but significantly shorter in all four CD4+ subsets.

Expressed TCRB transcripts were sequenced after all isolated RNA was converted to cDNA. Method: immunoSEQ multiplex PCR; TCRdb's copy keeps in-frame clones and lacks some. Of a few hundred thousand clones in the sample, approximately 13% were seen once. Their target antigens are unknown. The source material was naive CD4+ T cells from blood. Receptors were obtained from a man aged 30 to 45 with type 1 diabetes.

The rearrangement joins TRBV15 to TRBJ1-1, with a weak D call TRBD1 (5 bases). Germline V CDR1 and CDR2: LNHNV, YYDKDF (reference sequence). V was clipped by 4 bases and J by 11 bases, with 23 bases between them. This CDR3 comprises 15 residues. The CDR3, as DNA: TGTGCCACCAGCAAAGCGGTGGGGGGTCCGTATAGGGCTTTCTTT. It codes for CATSKAVGGPYRAFF.

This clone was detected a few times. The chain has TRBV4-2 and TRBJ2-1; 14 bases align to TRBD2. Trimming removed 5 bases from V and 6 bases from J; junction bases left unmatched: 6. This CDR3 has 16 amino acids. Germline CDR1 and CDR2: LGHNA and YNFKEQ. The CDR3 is CASSFRLAGGPNEQFF. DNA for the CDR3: TGTGCCAGCAGCTTCCGACTAGCGGGGGGGCCCAATGAGCAGTTCTTC.

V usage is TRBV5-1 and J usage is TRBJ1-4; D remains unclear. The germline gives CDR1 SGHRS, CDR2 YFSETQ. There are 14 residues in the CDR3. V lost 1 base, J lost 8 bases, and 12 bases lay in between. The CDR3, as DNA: TGCGCCAGCAGCTTGACCGGGGAACGGGAAAAACTGTTTTTT. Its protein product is CASSLTGEREKLFF.

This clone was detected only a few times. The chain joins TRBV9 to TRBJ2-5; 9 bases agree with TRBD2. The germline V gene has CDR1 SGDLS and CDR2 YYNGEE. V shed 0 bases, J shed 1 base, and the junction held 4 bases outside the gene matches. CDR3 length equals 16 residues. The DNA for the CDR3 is TGTGCCAGCAGCGTAGCTTTTAGCGGGGGCCAAGAGACCCAGTACTTC. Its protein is CASSVAFSGGQETQYF.

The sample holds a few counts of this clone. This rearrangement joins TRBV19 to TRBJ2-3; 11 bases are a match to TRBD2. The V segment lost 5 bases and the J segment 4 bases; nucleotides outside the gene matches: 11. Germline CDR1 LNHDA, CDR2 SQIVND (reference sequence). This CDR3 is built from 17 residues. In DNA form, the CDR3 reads TGTGCCAGTAGTCCACCACATAGCGGGGGGGCCGCAGATACGCAGTATTTT. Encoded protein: CASSPPHSGGAADTQYF.

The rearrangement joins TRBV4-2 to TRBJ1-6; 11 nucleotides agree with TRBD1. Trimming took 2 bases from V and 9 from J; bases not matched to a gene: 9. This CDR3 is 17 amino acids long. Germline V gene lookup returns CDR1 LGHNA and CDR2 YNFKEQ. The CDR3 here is CASSQLSRGQGGSPLHF. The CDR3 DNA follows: TGTGCCAGCAGCCAATTATCAAGGGGACAGGGGGGTTCACCCCTCCACTTT.

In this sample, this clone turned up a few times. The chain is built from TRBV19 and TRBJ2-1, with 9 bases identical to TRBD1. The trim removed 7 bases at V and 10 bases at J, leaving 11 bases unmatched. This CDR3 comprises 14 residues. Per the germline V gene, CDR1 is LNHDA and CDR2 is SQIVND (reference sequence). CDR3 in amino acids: CASTMGTGIGEQFF. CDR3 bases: TGTGCCAGTACGATGGGGACAGGGATAGGGGAGCAGTTCTTC.

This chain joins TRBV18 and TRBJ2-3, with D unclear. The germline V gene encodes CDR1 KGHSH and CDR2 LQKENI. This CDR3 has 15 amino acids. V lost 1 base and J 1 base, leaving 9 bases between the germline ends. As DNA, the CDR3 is TGTGCCAGCTCACCACGGGCCTCGGGCACAGATACGCAGTATTTT. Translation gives CASSPRASGTDTQYF.

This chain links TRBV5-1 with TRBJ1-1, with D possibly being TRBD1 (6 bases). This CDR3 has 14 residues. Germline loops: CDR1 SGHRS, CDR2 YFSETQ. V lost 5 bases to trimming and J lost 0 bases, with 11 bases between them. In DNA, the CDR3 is TGCGCCAGCAGGCCCGGACAGTTGAACACTGAAGCTTTCTTT. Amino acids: CASRPGQLNTEAFF. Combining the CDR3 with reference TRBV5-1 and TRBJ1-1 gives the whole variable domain KAGVTQTPRYLIKTRGQQVTLSCSPISGHRSVSWYQQTPGQGLQFLFEYFSETQRNKGNFPGRFSGRQFSNSRSEMNVSTLELGDSALYLCASRPGQLNTEAFFGQGTRLTVV.

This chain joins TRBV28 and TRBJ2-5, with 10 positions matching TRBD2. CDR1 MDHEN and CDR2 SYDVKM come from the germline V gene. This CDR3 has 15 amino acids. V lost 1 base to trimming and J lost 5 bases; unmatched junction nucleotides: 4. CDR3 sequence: CASSLSSGGRETQYF. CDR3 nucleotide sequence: TGTGCCAGCAGTTTATCTAGCGGGGGACGGGAGACCCAGTACTTC.

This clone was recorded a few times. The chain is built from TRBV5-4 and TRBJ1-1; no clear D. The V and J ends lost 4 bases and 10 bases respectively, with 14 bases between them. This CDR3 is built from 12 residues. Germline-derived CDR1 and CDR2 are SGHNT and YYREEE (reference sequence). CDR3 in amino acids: CASSPDEGRAFF. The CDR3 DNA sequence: TGTGCCAGCAGCCCTGATGAGGGTAGAGCTTTCTTT.

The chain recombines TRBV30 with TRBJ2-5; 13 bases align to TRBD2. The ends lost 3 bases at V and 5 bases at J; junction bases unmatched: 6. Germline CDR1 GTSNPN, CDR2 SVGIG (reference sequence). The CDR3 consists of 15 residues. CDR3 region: CAWSSGLAGEETQYF. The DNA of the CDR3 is TGTGCCTGGAGCTCCGGACTAGCGGGGGAGGAGACCCAGTACTTC. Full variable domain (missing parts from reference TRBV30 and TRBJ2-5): SQTIHQWPATLVQPVGSPLSLECTVEGTSNPNLYWYRQAAGRGLQLLFYSVGIGQISSEVPQNLSASRPQDRQFILSSKKLLLSDSGFYLCAWSSGLAGEETQYFGPGTRLLVL.

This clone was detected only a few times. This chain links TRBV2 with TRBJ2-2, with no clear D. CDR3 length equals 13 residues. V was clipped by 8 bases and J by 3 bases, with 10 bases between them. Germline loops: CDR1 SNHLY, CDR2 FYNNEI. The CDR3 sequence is CASGSRDTGELFF. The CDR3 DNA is TGTGCCAGCGGCTCTAGAGACACCGGGGAGCTGTTTTTT.

The CDR3 protein is CASRAGQGNYGYTF. CDR3 nucleotide sequence: TGTGCCAGTAGGGCGGGACAGGGGAACTATGGCTACACCTTC. J is TRBJ1-2 and V is TRBV19; 10 positions match TRBD1. Looked up from germline, CDR1 is LNHDA and CDR2 is SQIVND (reference sequence). The CDR3 totals 14 residues. Trimming removed 6 bases from V and 2 bases from J; junction bases left unmatched: 3. Full variable domain (missing parts from reference TRBV19 and TRBJ1-2): DGGITQSPKYLFRKEGQNVTLSCEQNLNHDAMYWYRQDPGQGLRLIYYSQIVNDFQKGDIAEGYSVSREKKESFPLTVTSAQKNPTAFYLCASRAGQGNYGYTFGSGTRLTVV.

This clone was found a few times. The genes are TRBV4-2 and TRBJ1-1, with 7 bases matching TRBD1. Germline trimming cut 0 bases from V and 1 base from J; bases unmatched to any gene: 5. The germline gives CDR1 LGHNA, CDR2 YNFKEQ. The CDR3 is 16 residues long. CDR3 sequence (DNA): TGTGCCAGCAGCCAAGATCCGGACAGGACGAACACTGAAGCTTTCTTT. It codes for CASSQDPDRTNTEAFF.

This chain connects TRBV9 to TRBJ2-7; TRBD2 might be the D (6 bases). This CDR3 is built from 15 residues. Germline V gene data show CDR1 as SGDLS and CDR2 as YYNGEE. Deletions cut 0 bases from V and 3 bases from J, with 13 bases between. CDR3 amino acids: CASSVGPAGGYEQYF. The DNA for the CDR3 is TGTGCCAGCAGCGTAGGGCCAGCGGGTGGCTACGAGCAGTACTTC.

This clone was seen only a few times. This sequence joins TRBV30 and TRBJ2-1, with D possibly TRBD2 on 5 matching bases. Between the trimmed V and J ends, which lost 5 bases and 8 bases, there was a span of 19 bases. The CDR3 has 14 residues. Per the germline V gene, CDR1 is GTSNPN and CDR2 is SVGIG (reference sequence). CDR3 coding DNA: TGTGCCTGGGGGGAGCGGCCTGGCCTCGATGAGCAGTTCTTC. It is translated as CAWGERPGLDEQFF. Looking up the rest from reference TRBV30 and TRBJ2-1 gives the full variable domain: SQTIHQWPATLVQPVGSPLSLECTVEGTSNPNLYWYRQAAGRGLQLLFYSVGIGQISSEVPQNLSASRPQDRQFILSSKKLLLSDSGFYLCAWGERPGLDEQFFGPGTRLTVL.

CDR3 in DNA: TGTGCCAGCTCACTCGACAGGGCTAACTATGGCTACACCTTC. This encodes CASSLDRANYGYTF. The chain has TRBV18 and TRBJ1-2, with TRBD1 matching 7 bases. Trimming removed 4 bases from V and 0 bases from J; junction bases left unmatched: 2. There are 14 residues in the CDR3. Germline assignment: CDR1 KGHSH and CDR2 LQKENI.

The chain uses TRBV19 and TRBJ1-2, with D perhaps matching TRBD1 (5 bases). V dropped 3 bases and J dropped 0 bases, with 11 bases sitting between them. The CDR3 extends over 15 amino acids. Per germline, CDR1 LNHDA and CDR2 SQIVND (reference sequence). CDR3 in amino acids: CASSMQGIANYGYTF. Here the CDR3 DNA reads TGTGCCAGTAGTATGCAGGGTATTGCTAACTATGGCTACACCTTC.

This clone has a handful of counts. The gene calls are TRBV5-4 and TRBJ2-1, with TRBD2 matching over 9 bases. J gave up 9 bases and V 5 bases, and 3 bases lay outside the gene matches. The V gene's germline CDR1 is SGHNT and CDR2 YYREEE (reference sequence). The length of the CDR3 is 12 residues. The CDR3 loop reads CASRKLAGEQFF. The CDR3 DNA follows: TGTGCCAGCAGGAAACTAGCGGGTGAGCAGTTCTTC.

In DNA form, the CDR3 reads TGTGCCAGCAGCACCAGGACTAGCGAGAACTACGAGCAGTACTTC. Residues: CASSTRTSENYEQYF. This sequence joins TRBV11-2 and TRBJ2-7; 9 bases match TRBD2. There are 15 residues in the CDR3. The V gene end was trimmed by 5 bases and the J gene end by 3 bases; junction bases not matched to a gene: 8. Germline CDR1 reads SGHAT; CDR2 reads FQNNGV.

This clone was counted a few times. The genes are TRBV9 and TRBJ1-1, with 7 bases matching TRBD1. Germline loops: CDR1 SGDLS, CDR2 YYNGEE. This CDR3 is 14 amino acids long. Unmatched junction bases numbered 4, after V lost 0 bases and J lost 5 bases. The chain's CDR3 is CASSVEQGSTEAFF. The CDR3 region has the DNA TGTGCCAGCAGCGTAGAACAGGGGAGTACTGAAGCTTTCTTT.

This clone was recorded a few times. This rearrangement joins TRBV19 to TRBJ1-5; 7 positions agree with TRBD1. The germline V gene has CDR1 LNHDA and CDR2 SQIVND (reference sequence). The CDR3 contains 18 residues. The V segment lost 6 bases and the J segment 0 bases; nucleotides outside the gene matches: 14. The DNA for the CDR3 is TGTGCCAGTAGGACAGGGAGATCGGACATCTATAGCAATCAGCCCCAGCATTTT. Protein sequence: CASRTGRSDIYSNQPQHF. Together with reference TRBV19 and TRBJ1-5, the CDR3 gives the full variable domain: DGGITQSPKYLFRKEGQNVTLSCEQNLNHDAMYWYRQDPGQGLRLIYYSQIVNDFQKGDIAEGYSVSREKKESFPLTVTSAQKNPTAFYLCASRTGRSDIYSNQPQHFGDGTRLSIL.

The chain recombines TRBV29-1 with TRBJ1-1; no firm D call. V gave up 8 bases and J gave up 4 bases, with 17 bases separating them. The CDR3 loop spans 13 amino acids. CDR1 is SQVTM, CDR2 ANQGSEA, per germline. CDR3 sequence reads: CSNLERDSTEAFF. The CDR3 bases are TGCAGCAATCTGGAGAGGGATAGCACTGAAGCTTTCTTT.

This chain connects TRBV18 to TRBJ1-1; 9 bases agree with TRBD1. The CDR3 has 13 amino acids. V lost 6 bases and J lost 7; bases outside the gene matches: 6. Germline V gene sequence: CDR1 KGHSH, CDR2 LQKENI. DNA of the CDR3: TGTGCCAGCTCGCTGGGACAGGGAGGTGAAGCTTTCTTT. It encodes CASSLGQGGEAFF.

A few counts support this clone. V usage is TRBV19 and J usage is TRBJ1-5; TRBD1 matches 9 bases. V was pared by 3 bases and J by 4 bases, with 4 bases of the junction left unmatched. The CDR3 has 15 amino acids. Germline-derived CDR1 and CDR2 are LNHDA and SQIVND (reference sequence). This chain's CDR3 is CASSIDRGWNQPQHF. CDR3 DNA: TGTGCCAGTAGTATTGACAGGGGGTGGAATCAGCCCCAGCATTTT. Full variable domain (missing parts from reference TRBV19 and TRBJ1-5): DGGITQSPKYLFRKEGQNVTLSCEQNLNHDAMYWYRQDPGQGLRLIYYSQIVNDFQKGDIAEGYSVSREKKESFPLTVTSAQKNPTAFYLCASSIDRGWNQPQHFGDGTRLSIL.

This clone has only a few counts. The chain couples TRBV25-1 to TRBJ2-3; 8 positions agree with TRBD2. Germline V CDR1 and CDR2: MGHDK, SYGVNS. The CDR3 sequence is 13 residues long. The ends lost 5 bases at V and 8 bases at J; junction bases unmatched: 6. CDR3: CASSHRGTSTQYF. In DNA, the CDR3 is TGTGCCAGCAGTCACCGCGGGACTAGTACGCAGTATTTT.